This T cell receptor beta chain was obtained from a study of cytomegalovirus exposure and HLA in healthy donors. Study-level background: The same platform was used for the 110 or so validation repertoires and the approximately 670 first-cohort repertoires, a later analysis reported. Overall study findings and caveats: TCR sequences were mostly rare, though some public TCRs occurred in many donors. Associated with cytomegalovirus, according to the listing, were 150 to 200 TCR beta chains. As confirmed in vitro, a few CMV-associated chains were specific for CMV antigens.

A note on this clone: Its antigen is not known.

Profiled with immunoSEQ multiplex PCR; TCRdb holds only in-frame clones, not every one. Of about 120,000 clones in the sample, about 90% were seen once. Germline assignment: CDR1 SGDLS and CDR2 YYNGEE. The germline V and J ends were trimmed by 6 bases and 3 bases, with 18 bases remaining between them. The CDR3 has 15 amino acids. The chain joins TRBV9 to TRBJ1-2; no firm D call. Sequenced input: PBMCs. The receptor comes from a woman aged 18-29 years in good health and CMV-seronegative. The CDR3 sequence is CASNGGPGRYYGYTF. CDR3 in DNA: TGTGCCAGCAATGGCGGGCCGGGAAGGTACTATGGCTACACCTTC.